This T cell receptor (beta chain) was retrieved from a study of spatial heterogeneity in lung cancer. The CDR3 is 13 residues long. V shed 5 bases, J shed 6 bases, and the junction held 5 bases outside the gene matches. Germline V lookup: CDR1 MNHEY, CDR2 SVGAGI. Specified time point: sample taken at primary tumor resection. The study sequenced unsorted whole RNA from tumor, nontumor lung or frozen PBMC. Findings and limits, study-wide: Intratumoral expanded alpha and beta TCR counts were found to track tumor mutation counts.

As to this clonotype: The antigen is unknown. This beta chain was picked up by a library intended for alpha chains and is off target, so its count carries little meaning.

TCRdb reanalysed the 5' RACE reads using MiXCR and keeps one entry per CDR3 protein. The sample yields 16,000 or so distinct CDR3 sequences, roughly 5% seen once. Source: lung tumor tissue, taken at surgery. The V gene is TRBV6-5, the J gene TRBJ1-1; 8 nucleotides agree with TRBD1. This TCR derives from a female donor with early-stage non-small cell lung cancer. CDR3 in amino acids: CASSSPRGPEAFF. In nucleotides, the CDR3 is TGTGCCAGCAGTAGCCCCAGGGGGCCTGAAGCTTTCTTT.